This entry describes one T cell receptor (beta chain). Its antigen remains unidentified. Base-call qualities are not available, and no considerably larger clone is one nucleotide away. The germline ends are 10 bases apart after V is trimmed by 4 bases and J by 3 bases. Per the germline V gene, SGDLS is the CDR1 and YYNGEE is the CDR2. Reading from cysteine to phenylalanine, the CDR3 counts 13 amino acids. Here the CDR3 DNA is all that survives: 39 bases in frame from base 1. The data were obtained in a study of beta chain features in type 1 diabetes (dated by TCRdb to between 2017 and 2018). Background on the whole study: Mean age, gender distribution, total cell number and subset yield did not differ between patients and healthy donors. A total of some 100,000,000 sorted cells were examined across all samples, and the number of cells per subset was strongly correlated with RNA yield. Naive and central memory subsets were obtained from all 30 or so donors, but regulatory and stem cell-like memory subsets were isolated from only 8 patients and roughly eight healthy donors. The study compared TCRB repertoires of sorted circulating CD4+ T cell subsets between recently diagnosed type 1 diabetes patients and matched healthy donors. Beyond this particular receptor, the publication reports: Naive, central memory and regulatory TCRB repertoires appeared to be more alike among patients than among healthy donors. HLA sub-analyses involved small numbers of individuals, so any influence of HLA type on TCRB rearrangement remained unresolved. Because cDNA was sequenced instead of genomic DNA, activated cells with high expression could be over-represented, although the groups did not differ in activation or CD3 levels. In all four CD4+ subsets, TCRB CDR3 length was moderately but significantly shorter in type 1 diabetes patients. PCR might favor shorter templates, but patient and control samples were amplified and corrected together, so any skew would affect both groups equally. Patients with type 1 diabetes made fewer insertions and deleted more nucleotides at VDJ recombination sites, implying thymic rearrangement abnormalities.

A single peripheral blood draw of around 0.11 L on average was collected from each donor into heparinised tubes. A BD FACSAria II was used to sort naive, central memory, regulatory and stem cell-like memory CD4+ T cells with a panel that included CD45RO, CCR7, CD25, CD127, CD95 and CD27. A purity above 98% was achieved for all sorted populations. Right away, PBMCs were isolated by Lymphoprep density gradient centrifugation and were stained directly, with no culture step. To minimize batch effects, samples were stained and sorted in pairs, one healthy donor with one patient per experiment. The entire amount of isolated RNA was reverse transcribed using the High Capacity cDNA Reverse Transcription Kit, so the sequenced TCRB transcripts were expressed ones. Deep immunoSEQ sequencing was performed on naive, central memory and regulatory T cell samples, with an average of roughly 3.6 million total reads per sample. Sorted cells were lysed in RLT buffer, and RNA was extracted using DNase-treated RNeasy Micro or Mini kits according to cell number. To prevent cross-contamination, each cell subset was processed individually, whereas patient and healthy donor samples were processed jointly. The immunoSEQ multiplex PCR was used to amplify TCRB sequences from cDNA, generating 87-bp fragments that spanned the CDR3 region. The amplicons were sequenced using the Illumina HiSeq platform. The authors' analysis ran thus. Synthetic template baselines were used to correct PCR bias computationally, reads within Hamming distance 2 were collapsed, and singletons that could not be merged were discarded. Reads were aligned against IMGT so that V, D and J genes, CDR3 length and insertions or deletions at six rearrangement sites could be assigned. Clonotype counts were normalized to sorted cell number within each subset before computing true diversity and Gini coefficients with the tcR R package. The overlap coefficient, calculated on TCRB nucleotide sequences, was used to quantify repertoire sharing. Out-of-frame TCRB sequences from naive cells were analyzed to stand in for the pre-selection repertoire. TCRdb provides this immuneACCESS table in a form limited to in-frame rearrangements. Some clones are lacking; in checked studies, under half of them reflect an unresolved V gene, and why the rest are absent is not known. That table supplies the V and J calls and clone size; D and trimming were determined from the DNA. The sample table records about 340,000 clones; about 13% of these occur just once. Around 0.016% of the sample rests with the top ten.

The V gene is TRBV9 and the J gene is TRBJ1-1; confidence is insufficient to name the D gene. Sequencing was performed on naive CD4+ T cells from blood. This sample's cell subset or site label indicates: true naive CD4+ T cells. This TCR derives from a young woman with type 1 diabetes. The DNA reads TGTGCCAGCAGCCTTACTTCGGACACTGAAGCTTTCTTT. Translated, this is CASSLTSDTEAFF.